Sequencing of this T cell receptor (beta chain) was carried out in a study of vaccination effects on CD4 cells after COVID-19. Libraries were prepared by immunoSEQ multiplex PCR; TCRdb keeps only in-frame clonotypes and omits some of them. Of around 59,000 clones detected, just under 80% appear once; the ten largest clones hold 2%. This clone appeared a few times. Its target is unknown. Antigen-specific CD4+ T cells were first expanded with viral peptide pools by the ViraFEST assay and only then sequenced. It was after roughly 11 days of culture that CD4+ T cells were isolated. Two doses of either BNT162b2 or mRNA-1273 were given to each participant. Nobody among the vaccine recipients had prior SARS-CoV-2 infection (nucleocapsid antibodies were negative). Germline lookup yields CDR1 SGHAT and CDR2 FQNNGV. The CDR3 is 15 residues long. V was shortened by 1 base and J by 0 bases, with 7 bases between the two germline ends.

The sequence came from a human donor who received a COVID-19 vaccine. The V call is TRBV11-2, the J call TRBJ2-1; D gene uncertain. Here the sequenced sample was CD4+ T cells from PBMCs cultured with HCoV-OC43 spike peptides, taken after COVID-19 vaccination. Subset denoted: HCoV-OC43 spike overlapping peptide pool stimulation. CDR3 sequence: CASSLGQSSYNEQFF. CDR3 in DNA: TGTGCCAGCAGCTTAGGGCAGAGCTCCTACAATGAGCAGTTCTTC. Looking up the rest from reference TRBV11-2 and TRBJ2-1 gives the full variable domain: EAGVAQSPRYKIIEKRQSVAFWCNPISGHATLYWYQQILGQGPKLLIQFQNNGVVDDSQLPKDRFSAERLKGVDSTLKIQPAKLEDSAVYLCASSLGQSSYNEQFFGPGTRLTVL.